Given below is one T cell receptor (beta chain) in context. This record belongs to a study of blood T cell repertoires in COVID-19. Study at large: The United States, Italy and Spain supplied acute and convalescent COVID-19 samples. PBMCs, B-cell-depleted T cells, or T cells provided the cDNA or gDNA that made up the material.

Repertoires were generated with immunoSEQ multiplex PCR, while TCRdb's copy carries only in-frame clones and drops some. Found here are approximately 220,000 clones, approximately 84% of them singletons; the top ten hold about 4.8%. CDR3 length equals 17 residues. V was trimmed by 4 bases and J by 3 bases, leaving 19 bases between them. Germline assignment: CDR1 LNHDA and CDR2 SQIVND (reference sequence). The TCR sequence derives from a man aged 50 or older with acute or convalescent COVID-19. The chain couples TRBV19 to TRBJ1-5; TRBD1 is a possible D gene (6 bases). Sequencing was carried out using peripheral blood. The CDR3 reads CASSRIPGSGANQPQHF. In DNA, the CDR3 is TGTGCCAGTAGTAGAATCCCCGGATCAGGGGCCAATCAGCCCCAGCATTTT.